The text below deals with one TCR beta chain. What it recognizes is unknown. Here immunoSEQ multiplex PCR was the method, and the copy in TCRdb shows in-frame clones only, minus some. The sample includes roughly 400,000 clones, just over 95% of them seen just once. The record originates from a study of shared clonotypes between healthy human individuals. Looking at the study overall: A couple of women and three men aged 18 to 49 served as donors.

V dropped 1 base and J dropped 7; count of bases not matched to a gene: 5. Germline CDR1 SEHNR, CDR2 FQNEAQ (reference sequence). The CDR3 loop spans 14 amino acids. Study outcomes and limitations: Rarefaction showed sorted-subset sequencing was incomplete despite large depth.

Sample: memory CD8+ T cells sorted from blood. Subset described: CD45RO+ cells pooled with CCR7-negative TemRA cells. This clonotype originated in a man aged 30 to 39 in good health. This chain joins TRBV7-9 and TRBJ2-3; 7 bases line up with TRBD2. CDR3 in DNA: TGTGCCAGCAGCTTAGGGGGCGGGAGTCATACGCAGTATTTT. Translated, it gives CASSLGGGSHTQYF.